This T cell receptor beta chain was recovered during a study of tumor-infiltrating T cells and Merkel cell polyomavirus (dated by TCRdb to the late 2010s). Background for the entire study: In Merkel cell carcinoma patients, the study investigated CD8+ T cells specific for the Merkel cell polyomavirus KLL epitope. Across the study, one tumor sample was obtained as a frozen nodal tumor digest and one as a flash-frozen core biopsy of a metastasis. Patients came in at different disease stages and had a median follow-up of approximately 2.5 years, ranging from roughly 1.1 to 6.0 years. TRB sequencing was performed on KLL-tetramer-sorted cells from blood or tumor-infiltrating lymphocytes in roughly 15 samples, as well as on some twelve matched whole-tumor samples. Most whole-tumor samples were obtained as 25-micron curls cut from formalin-fixed, paraffin-embedded tissue blocks. The therapies patients received were varied and non-standardized, including chemotherapy, radiation and immunotherapies.

By immunohistochemistry, the tumors of all patients showed robust positive staining for Merkel cell polyomavirus Large T antigen. Some eleven Merkel cell carcinoma patients with robust KLL-tetramer+ populations, above 0.04% of CD8+ T cells, in blood and/or cultured TIL were included. All patients were Caucasian, with a median age of about 60 years and a range of about 45 to 85 years. Lymph node tumors were analyzed for patients with unknown primaries who presented with nodal disease, or when insufficient primary tissue was available. Findings and caveats that apply to the study as a whole: The study examined just one viral epitope, so T cells targeting other Merkel cell polyomavirus epitopes were not captured. A higher intratumoral fraction of KLL-specific T cells (about 1.9-18% versus about 0-0.15%) was associated with significantly improved MCC-specific survival. The small sample size of the study (n ≈ 12 patients) is a limitation. KLL-specific TRB repertoires proved diverse and largely private: among hundreds of unique sequences, only one clonotype was public, and a couple of patients shared that clonotype. A greater number of unique KLL-specific clonotypes in tumors (about 5-108 vs 0-3) was associated with a significant advantage in MCC-specific survival (P = 0.0051).

About this clone: Its target antigen remains unknown. Base qualities are not at hand, and no much larger clone is one base apart.

Measured from the cysteine to the phenylalanine, the CDR3 is 15 residues long. Only the CDR3 portion is preserved as DNA: 45 bases, with reading frame beginning at the first base. V and J lose 4 bases and 7 bases, and a span of 16 bases separates them. CDR1 and CDR2, looked up from the germline V gene (reference sequence), are SEHNR and FQNEAQ. Library prep was done by the immunoSEQ multiplex PCR assay. Adaptive Biotechnologies (Seattle, WA) carried out genomic DNA extraction, TRB sequencing and normalization. The authors' pipeline ran thus. Clonality was computed as one minus Shannon entropy of productive TRB sequences normalized by log2 of unique productive sequences. KLL-specific clonotypes in tumors were identified by matching TCRbeta CDR3 amino acid sequences to those from the tetramer-sorted sample of each patient. The table was pulled from immuneACCESS by TCRdb, which kept in-frame rearrangements only. Such tables lose some clones; where checked, under half of the loss comes from unresolved V genes, and the rest has no known cause. D and trimming were read from the DNA, whereas the V and J calls and clone size are those reported in that table. This sample lists under 30,000 clones; 70% to 90% were detected once. 2.5% to 3% of the sample belongs to the ten largest clones.

This receptor was taken from a middle-aged man with Merkel cell carcinoma. Sequencing was carried out using lymph node tissue. The receptor chain draws on TRBV7-9 and TRBJ2-2; the D gene is possibly TRBD1, with 7 bases matching. Here the CDR3 is given as CASSWRDRQDGELFF. The DNA reads as follows: TGTGCCAGCAGCTGGCGGGACAGACAGGACGGGGAGCTGTTTTTT. Supplemented by the reference TRBV7-9 and TRBJ2-2 proteins around the CDR3, the complete variable domain is DTGVSQNPRHKITKRGQNVTFRCDPISEHNRLYWYRQTLGQGPEFLTYFQNEAQLEKSRLLSDRFSAERPKGSFSTLEIQRTEQGDSAMYLCASSWRDRQDGELFFGEGSRLTVL.